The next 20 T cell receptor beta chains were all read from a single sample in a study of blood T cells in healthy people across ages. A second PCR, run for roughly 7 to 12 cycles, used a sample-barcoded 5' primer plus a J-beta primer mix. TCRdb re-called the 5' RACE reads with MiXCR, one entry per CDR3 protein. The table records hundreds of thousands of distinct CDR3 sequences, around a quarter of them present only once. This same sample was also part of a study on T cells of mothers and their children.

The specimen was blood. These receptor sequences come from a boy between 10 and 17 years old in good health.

The CDR3 reads CASSASRNTGELFF. CDR3 in DNA: TGTGCCAGCAGTGCATCTAGGAACACCGGGGAGCTGTTTTTT. The chain employs TRBV6-6 and TRBJ2-2; D unresolved. Trimming pared 5 bases from V and 1 base from J, leaving 8 bases between. The length of the CDR3 is 14 residues. Germline CDR1 reads MNHNY; CDR2 reads SVGAGI (reference sequence).

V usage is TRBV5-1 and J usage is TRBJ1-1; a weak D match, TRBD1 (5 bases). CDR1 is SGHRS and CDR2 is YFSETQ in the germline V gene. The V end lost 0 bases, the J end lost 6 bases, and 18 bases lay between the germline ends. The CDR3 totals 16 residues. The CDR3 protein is CASSLASSQAMAEAFF. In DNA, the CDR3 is TGCGCCAGCAGCTTGGCCTCGTCACAGGCCATGGCTGAAGCTTTCTTT.

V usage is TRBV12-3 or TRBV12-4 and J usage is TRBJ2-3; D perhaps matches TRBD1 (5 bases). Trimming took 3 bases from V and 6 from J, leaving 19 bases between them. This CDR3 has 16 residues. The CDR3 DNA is TGTGCCAGCAGTTTTGGGGCAGCCTCAGCACAGGATACGCAGTATTTT. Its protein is CASSFGAASAQDTQYF.

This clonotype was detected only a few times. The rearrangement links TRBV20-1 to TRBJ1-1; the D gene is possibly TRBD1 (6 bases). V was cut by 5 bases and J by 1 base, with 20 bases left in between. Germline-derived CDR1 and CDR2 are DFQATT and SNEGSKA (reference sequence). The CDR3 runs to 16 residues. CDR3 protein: CSAARQANIGNTEAFF. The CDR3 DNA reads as TGCAGTGCTGCTCGACAGGCTAATATCGGGAACACTGAAGCTTTCTTT.

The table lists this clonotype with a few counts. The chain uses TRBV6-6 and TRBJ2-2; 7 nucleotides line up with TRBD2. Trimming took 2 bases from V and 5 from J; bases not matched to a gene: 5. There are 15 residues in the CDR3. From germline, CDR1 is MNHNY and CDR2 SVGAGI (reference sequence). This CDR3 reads CASSYAGLITGELFF. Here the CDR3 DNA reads TGTGCCAGCAGTTACGCGGGACTAATAACCGGGGAGCTGTTTTTT.

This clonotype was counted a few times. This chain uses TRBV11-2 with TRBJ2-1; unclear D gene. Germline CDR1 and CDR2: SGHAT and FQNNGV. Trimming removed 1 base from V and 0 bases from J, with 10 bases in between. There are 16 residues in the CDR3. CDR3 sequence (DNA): TGTGCCAGCAGCTTAGCCGGGCACGCCTCCTACAATGAGCAGTTCTTC. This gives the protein CASSLAGHASYNEQFF.

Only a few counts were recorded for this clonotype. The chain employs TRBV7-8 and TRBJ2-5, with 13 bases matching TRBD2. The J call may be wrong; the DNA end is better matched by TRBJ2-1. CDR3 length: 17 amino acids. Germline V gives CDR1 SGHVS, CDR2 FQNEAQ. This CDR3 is CASSLRLAGGRYNEQFF. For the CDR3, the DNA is TGTGCCAGCAGCCTTAGACTAGCGGGGGGCCGCTACAATGAGCAGTTCTTC.

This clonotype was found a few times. DNA for the CDR3: TGTGCCAGCAGCAACCCGGGACAGAACACTGAAGCTTTCTTT. Translating it yields CASSNPGQNTEAFF. The chain employs TRBV21-1 and TRBJ1-1; TRBD1 is the table's D call and was not checked against the DNA. TRBV21-1 is shown as a pseudogene. The CDR3 contains 14 residues.

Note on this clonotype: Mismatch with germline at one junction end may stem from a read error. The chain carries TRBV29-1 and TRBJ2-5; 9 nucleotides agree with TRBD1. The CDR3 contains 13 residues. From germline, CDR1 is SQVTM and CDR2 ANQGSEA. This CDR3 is CSVGGQGQEAQYF. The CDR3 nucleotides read TGCAGCGTTGGGGGACAGGGCCAAGAGGCCCAGTACTTC.

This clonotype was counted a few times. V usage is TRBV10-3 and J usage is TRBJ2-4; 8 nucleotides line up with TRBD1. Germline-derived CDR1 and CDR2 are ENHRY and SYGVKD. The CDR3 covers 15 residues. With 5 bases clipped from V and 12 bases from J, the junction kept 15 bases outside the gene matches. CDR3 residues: CAISNDRGVRVGQYF. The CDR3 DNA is TGTGCCATCAGTAATGACAGGGGAGTTCGTGTCGGTCAGTACTTC.

DNA for the CDR3: TGCAGTGCTTCCCTAGCGGGAGTGGCAGATACGCAGTATTTT. Amino acids: CSASLAGVADTQYF. The chain carries TRBV20-1 and TRBJ2-3; 10 bases agree with TRBD2. Per the germline V gene, CDR1 is DFQATT and CDR2 is SNEGSKA (reference sequence). With V trimmed by 5 bases and J by 4 bases, 6 bases remained unmatched. The CDR3 length is 14 residues.

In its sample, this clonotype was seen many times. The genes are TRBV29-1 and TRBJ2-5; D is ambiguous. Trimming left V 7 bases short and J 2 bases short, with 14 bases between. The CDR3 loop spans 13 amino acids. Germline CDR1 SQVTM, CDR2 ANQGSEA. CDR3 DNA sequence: TGCAGCGCCCGACTCCCCAGTCAAGAGACCCAGTACTTC. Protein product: CSARLPSQETQYF. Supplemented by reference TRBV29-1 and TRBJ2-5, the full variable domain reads SAVISQKPSRDICQRGTSLTIQCQVDSQVTMMFWYRQQPGQSLTLIATANQGSEATYESGFVIDKFPISRPNLTFSTLTVSNMSPEDSSIYLCSARLPSQETQYFGPGTRLLVL.

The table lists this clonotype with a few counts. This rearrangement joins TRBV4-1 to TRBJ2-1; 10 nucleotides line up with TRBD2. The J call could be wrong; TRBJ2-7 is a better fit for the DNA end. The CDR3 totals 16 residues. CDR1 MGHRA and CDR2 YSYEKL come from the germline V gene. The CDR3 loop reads CASSQGGLAGVNEQYF. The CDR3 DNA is TGCGCCAGCAGCCAAGGCGGGCTAGCGGGAGTTAACGAGCAGTACTTC.

In DNA form, the CDR3 reads TGTGCCAGCAGTCGGACAGGTGGAGTCTACGAGCAGTACTTC. It is translated as CASSRTGGVYEQYF. This chain uses TRBV27 with TRBJ2-5; 7 positions match TRBD1. Gene TRBJ2-7 matches the end of the DNA better, so the J call may be wrong. The CDR3 is 14 residues long. Germline assignment: CDR1 MNHEY and CDR2 SMNVEV (reference sequence).

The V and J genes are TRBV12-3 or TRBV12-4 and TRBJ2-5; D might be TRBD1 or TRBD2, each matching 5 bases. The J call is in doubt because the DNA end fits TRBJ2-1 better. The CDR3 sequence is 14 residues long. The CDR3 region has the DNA TGTGCCAGCAGTTTCTTTGGGGGATACAATGAGCAGTTCTTC. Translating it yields CASSFFGGYNEQFF.

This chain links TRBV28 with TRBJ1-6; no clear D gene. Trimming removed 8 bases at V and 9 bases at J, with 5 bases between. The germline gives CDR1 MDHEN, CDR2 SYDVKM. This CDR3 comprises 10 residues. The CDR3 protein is CASGISPLHF. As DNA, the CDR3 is TGTGCCAGCGGTATTTCACCCCTCCACTTT.

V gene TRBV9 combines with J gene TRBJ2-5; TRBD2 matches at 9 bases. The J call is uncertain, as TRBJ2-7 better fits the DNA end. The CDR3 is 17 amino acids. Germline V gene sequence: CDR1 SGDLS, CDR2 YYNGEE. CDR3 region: CASSVGMAGGIFHEQYF. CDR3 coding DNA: TGTGCCAGCAGCGTAGGTATGGCGGGGGGGATCTTCCACGAGCAGTACTTC.

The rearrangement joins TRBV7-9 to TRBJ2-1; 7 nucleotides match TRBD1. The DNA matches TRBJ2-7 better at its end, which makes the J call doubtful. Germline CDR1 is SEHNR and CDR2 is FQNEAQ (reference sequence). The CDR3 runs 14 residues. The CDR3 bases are TGTGCCAGCAGCTTAGAAAGGGGGCTAAACGAGCAGTACTTC. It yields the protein CASSLERGLNEQYF.

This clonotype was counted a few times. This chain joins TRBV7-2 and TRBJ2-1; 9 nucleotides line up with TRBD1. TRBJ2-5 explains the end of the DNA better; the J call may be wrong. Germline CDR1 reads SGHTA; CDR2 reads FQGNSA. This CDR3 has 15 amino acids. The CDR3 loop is CASSLQDRGGAAQYF. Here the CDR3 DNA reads TGTGCCAGCAGCTTACAGGACAGGGGCGGCGCGGCCCAGTACTTC.

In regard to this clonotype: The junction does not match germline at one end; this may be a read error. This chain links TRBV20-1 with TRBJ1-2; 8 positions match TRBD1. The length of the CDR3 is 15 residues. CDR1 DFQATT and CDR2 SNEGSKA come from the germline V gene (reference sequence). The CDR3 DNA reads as TGCAGTGCCAGAGAATCAGGGGGCTCTTTCTATGGCTACACCTTC. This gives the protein CSARESGGSFYGYTF.